The sequence of this TCR beta chain was determined in a study of blood T cell repertoires in COVID-19. The table came from immunoSEQ multiplex PCR; TCRdb's copy has only in-frame clones and leaves some out. The sample has roughly 210,000 clones; less than 90% are singletons. The J segment lost 8 bases and the V segment lost 5 bases, leaving 13 bases of the junction unmatched. The CDR3 consists of 15 residues. Germline lookup yields CDR1 SEHNR and CDR2 FQNEAQ (reference sequence). Sequencing was done on a sample of peripheral blood. The origin of this receptor is a woman of 80 years or more with COVID-19, enrolled during active disease. The gene calls are TRBV7-9 and TRBJ1-2; 8 bases align to TRBD1. CDR3 DNA sequence: TGTGCCAGCAGCCATGCAGGGGGCGAGAAGGGCGGCTACACCTTC. Amino acids: CASSHAGGEKGGYTF.